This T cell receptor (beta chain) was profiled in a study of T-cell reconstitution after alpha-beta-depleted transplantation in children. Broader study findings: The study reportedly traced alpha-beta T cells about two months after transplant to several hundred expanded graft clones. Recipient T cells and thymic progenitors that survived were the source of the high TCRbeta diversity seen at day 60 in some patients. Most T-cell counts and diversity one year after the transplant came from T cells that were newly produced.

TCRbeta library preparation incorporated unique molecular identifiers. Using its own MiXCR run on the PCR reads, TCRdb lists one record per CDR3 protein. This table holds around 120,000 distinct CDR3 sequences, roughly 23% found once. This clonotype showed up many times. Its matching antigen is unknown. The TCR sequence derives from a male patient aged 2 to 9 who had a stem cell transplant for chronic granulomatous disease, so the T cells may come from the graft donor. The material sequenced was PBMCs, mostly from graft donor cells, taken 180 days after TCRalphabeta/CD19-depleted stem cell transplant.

The CDR3 region is CASGLPTTSTDTQYF. The CDR3 DNA reads TGTGCTAGTGGTCTACCGACTACTAGCACAGATACGCAGTATTTT. V and J are TRBV12-5 and TRBJ2-3; the D gene is possibly TRBD2 (5 bases). The CDR3 length is 15 residues. Trimming removed 5 bases from V and 0 bases from J, with 12 bases in between. CDR1 is LGHNT and CDR2 is FRNRAP in the germline V gene. The entire variable domain, with the rest obtained from reference TRBV12-5 and TRBJ2-3, is as follows: DARVTQTPRHKVTEMGQEVTMRCQPILGHNTVFWYRQTMMQGLELLAYFRNRAPLDDSGMPKDRFSAEMPDATLATLKIQPSEPRDSAVYFCASGLPTTSTDTQYFGPGTRLTVL.